Included here is one T cell receptor beta chain sequence, with context. Treatment specified: 15 to 20 received Ad26.COV2.S at low or high dose, single or two shots; 5 received placebo; per-sample allocation not given. Vaccine and placebo recipients were sampled on day 63 after the first injection. The data derive from a study of Ad26.COV2.S vaccination and SARS-CoV-2 variants. TCRdb's copy holds only in-frame clones and misses some; the assay was immunoSEQ multiplex PCR. This table has fewer than 900,000 clones, more than 80% appearing once. Germline CDR1 LGHNA, CDR2 YNFKEQ. Trimming stripped 4 bases from V and 5 bases from J, with 14 bases between. This CDR3 is built from 15 residues.

The chain employs TRBV4-2 and TRBJ2-2; D is unclear. Here the sequenced sample was peripheral blood, taken in a trial of Ad26.COV2.S vaccine versus placebo. The TCR originated in a person between 18 and 59 years old who received the Ad26.COV2.S COVID-19 vaccine or a placebo. CDR3 residues: CASSPDPLRTGELFF. The CDR3 nucleotides read TGTGCCAGCAGCCCGGACCCCCTCAGAACCGGGGAGCTGTTTTTT.